This entry describes one T cell receptor beta chain. Under the authors' procedure: From reference gene primer amplification, estimates of nucleated cell counts were derived. Generated by immunoSEQ multiplex PCR, the TCRdb table keeps only in-frame clones and is missing some. Clonal size and the V and J genes are those of that table, whereas D and trimming came from the DNA. The sample shows 75,000 to 95,000 clones, roughly four fifths of them seen only once. The source of the sample is a study of blood T cell repertoires in COVID-19. In the study overall: The United States, Italy and Spain provided the acute and convalescent COVID-19 samples. PBMCs, B-cell-depleted T cells, or T cells provided the cDNA or gDNA that made up the material.

CDR1 and CDR2 (germline): SEHNR, FQNEAQ (reference sequence). CDR3 length: 14 residues. The germline V and J ends were trimmed by 4 bases and 4 bases, with 11 bases remaining between them. Material for sequencing was peripheral blood. This TCR came from a man aged 60 to 75 with acute or convalescent COVID-19. V gene TRBV7-9 combines with J gene TRBJ1-5; no clear D gene. The CDR3 is CASSWEGRNQPQHF. CDR3 coding DNA: TGTGCCAGCAGCTGGGAGGGTCGGAATCAGCCCCAGCATTTT. Together with reference TRBV7-9 and TRBJ1-5, the CDR3 gives the full variable domain: DTGVSQNPRHKITKRGQNVTFRCDPISEHNRLYWYRQTLGQGPEFLTYFQNEAQLEKSRLLSDRFSAERPKGSFSTLEIQRTEQGDSAMYLCASSWEGRNQPQHFGDGTRLSIL.